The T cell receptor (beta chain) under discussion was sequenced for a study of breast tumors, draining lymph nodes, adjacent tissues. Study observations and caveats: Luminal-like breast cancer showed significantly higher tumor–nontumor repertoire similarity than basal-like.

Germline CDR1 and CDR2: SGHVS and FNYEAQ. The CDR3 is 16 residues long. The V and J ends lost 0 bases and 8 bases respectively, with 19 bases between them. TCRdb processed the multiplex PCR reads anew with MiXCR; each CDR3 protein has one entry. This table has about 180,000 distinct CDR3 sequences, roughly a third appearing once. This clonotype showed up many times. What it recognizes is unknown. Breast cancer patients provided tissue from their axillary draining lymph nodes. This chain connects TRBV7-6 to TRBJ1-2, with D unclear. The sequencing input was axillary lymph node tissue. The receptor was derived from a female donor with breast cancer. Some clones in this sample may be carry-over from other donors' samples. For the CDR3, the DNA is TGTGCCAGCAGCTTAGCGCTAGGTCGGGAGAAAAGGGGCTACACCTTC. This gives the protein CASSLALGREKRGYTF. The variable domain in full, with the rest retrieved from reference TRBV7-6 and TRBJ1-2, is GAGVSQSPRYKVTKRGQDVALRCDPISGHVSLYWYRQALGQGPEFLTYFNYEAQQDKSGLPNDRFSAERPEGSISTLTIQRTEQRDSAMYRCASSLALGREKRGYTFGSGTRLTVV.